This passage covers 12 T cell receptor beta chains from one sample sequenced in a study of T cell responses to AZD1222 COVID-19 vaccine. Clones were sequenced by immunoSEQ multiplex PCR, and TCRdb holds only the in-frame ones, with some missing. The sample has fewer than 85,000 clones; roughly nine tenths are singletons. The sequenced sample was peripheral blood, obtained on day 0 of AZD1222 vaccination. Receptors were obtained from an adult in good health.

This chain connects TRBV6-2 or TRBV6-3 to TRBJ2-5; D gene ambiguous. Germline V lookup: CDR1 MNHEY, CDR2 SVGEGT. This CDR3 is 13 amino acids long. Trimming cost V 4 bases and J 3 bases, with 9 bases left between them. The CDR3 DNA is TGTGCCAGCAGTTGGACGGTTAAAGAGACCCAGTACTTC. The encoded protein is CASSWTVKETQYF.

DNA of the CDR3: TGTGCCAGCAGCTTCTCCGGGGTCACAGATACGCAGTATTTT. Encoded protein: CASSFSGVTDTQYF. The rearrangement links TRBV7-2 to TRBJ2-3; a possible D gene is TRBD2 (5 bases). The CDR3 runs 14 residues. Deletions cut 3 bases from V and 2 bases from J, with 9 bases between. Per the germline V gene, CDR1 is SGHTA and CDR2 is FQGNSA.

The J gene is TRBJ1-1, the V gene TRBV4-1; maybe TRBD1 (6 bases). The germline V gene encodes CDR1 MGHRA and CDR2 YSYEKL. CDR3 size: 17 residues. V dropped 2 bases and J dropped 0 bases, with 16 bases sitting between them. The CDR3 DNA follows: TGCGCCAGCAGCCAAAGCCCGGGGGGGCTCATGAACACTGAAGCTTTCTTT. This translates into CASSQSPGGLMNTEAFF.

The chain is built from TRBV9 and TRBJ2-7; a weak D match, TRBD1 (5 bases). Trimming removed 0 bases from V and 0 bases from J, with 7 bases in between. Germline CDR1 reads SGDLS; CDR2 reads YYNGEE. The CDR3 contains 14 residues. The DNA for the CDR3 is TGTGCCAGCAGCGTAGGACAGTTCTCCTACGAGCAGTACTTC. It specifies CASSVGQFSYEQYF.

This chain connects TRBV2 to TRBJ1-4, with 7 bases identical to TRBD1. The trim removed 4 bases at V and 7 bases at J, leaving 9 bases unmatched. Per the germline V gene, CDR1 is SNHLY and CDR2 is FYNNEI. The CDR3 is 15 amino acids. The CDR3 sequence: CASSGAGQSLEKLFF. The CDR3, as DNA: TGTGCCAGCAGTGGGGCGGGACAGTCCCTTGAAAAACTGTTTTTT.

The chain links TRBV28 to TRBJ2-2; 8 positions agree with TRBD1. The CDR3 contains 14 residues. V was pared by 3 bases and J by 8 bases, with 5 bases of the junction left unmatched. From germline, CDR1 is MDHEN and CDR2 SYDVKM. This CDR3 is CASSLPGGRGELFF. As DNA, the CDR3 is TGTGCCAGCAGTTTGCCAGGGGGCAGGGGGGAGCTGTTTTTT.

V and J are TRBV24-1 and TRBJ2-1, with unresolved D. Germline lookup yields CDR1 KGHDR and CDR2 SFDVKD. Trimming took off 1 base at V and 9 bases at J, with 9 bases between the two ends. The CDR3 runs to 13 residues. CDR3 amino acids: CATSDLRPGEQFF. CDR3 nucleotide sequence: TGTGCCACCAGTGATTTACGGCCAGGTGAGCAGTTCTTC.

This chain links TRBV15 with TRBJ2-3; 11 bases agree with TRBD2. CDR1 is LNHNV, CDR2 YYDKDF, per germline (reference sequence). The CDR3 sequence is 16 residues long. V was pared by 5 bases and J by 1 base, with 5 bases of the junction left unmatched. CDR3: CATSLLAGGGTDTQYF. In DNA, the CDR3 is TGTGCCACCAGCCTTTTAGCGGGGGGGGGCACAGATACGCAGTATTTT.

This chain joins TRBV14 and TRBJ2-1; the D gene is possibly TRBD2 (6 bases). The CDR3 totals 17 residues. Trimming removed 1 base from V and 4 bases from J, with 17 bases in between. In germline, CDR1 is SGHDN, CDR2 FVKESK. CDR3 coding DNA: TGTGCCAGCAGCCAAGCGCGGGGCCGGGGAGGTTACAATGAGCAGTTCTTC. This translates into CASSQARGRGGYNEQFF.

Concerning this clone: This sample also contains other DNA sequences that code for the same CDR3. The V and J genes are TRBV10-3 and TRBJ1-4; the D is unclear. Germline V lookup: CDR1 ENHRY, CDR2 SYGVKD. The CDR3 runs 15 residues. The ends were cut back, 0 bases at V and 0 bases at J, with 5 bases in the middle. CDR3 sequence: CAISESGSTNEKLFF. Here the CDR3 DNA reads TGTGCCATCAGTGAGTCCGGTTCAACTAATGAAAAACTGTTTTTT.

The chain uses TRBV3-1 (or the pseudogene TRBV3-2) and TRBJ2-3; unclear D gene. V was cut by 1 base and J by 0 bases, with 11 bases left in between. CDR1 LGHDT and CDR2 YNNKEL come from the germline V gene (reference sequence). The CDR3 is 16 residues long. The CDR3 protein is CASSQVAGHSTDTQYF. CDR3 bases: TGTGCCAGCAGCCAAGTGGCTGGGCATAGCACAGATACGCAGTATTTT.

CDR3 sequence (DNA): TGTGCCAGCAGTATCTCAGGGGGGACAGACCTGTTCTTC. Amino acid sequence: CASSISGGTDLFF. V and J are TRBV6-5 and TRBJ2-1, with a tentative D call TRBD1 (7 bases). Germline values: CDR1 MNHEY, CDR2 SVGAGI. This CDR3 spans 13 amino acids. V shed 5 bases and J shed 15 bases, with 20 bases lying between them.